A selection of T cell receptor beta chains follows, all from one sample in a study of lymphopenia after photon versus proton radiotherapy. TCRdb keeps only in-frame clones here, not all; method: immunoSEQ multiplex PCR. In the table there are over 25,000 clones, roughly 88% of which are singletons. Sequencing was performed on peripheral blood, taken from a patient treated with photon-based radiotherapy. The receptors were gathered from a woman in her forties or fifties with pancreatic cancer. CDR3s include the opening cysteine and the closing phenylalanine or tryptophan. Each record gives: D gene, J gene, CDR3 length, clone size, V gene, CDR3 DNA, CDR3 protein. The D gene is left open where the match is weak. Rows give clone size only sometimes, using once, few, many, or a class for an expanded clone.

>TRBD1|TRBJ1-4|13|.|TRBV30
TGTGCCTGGAGTAGACAGGGTAATGAAAAACTGTTTTTT
CAWSRQGNEKLFF
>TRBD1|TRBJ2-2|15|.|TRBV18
TGTGCCAGCTCACCAGCGACAGGGGCCACCGGGGAGCTGTTTTTT
CASSPATGATGELFF
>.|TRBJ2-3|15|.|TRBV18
TGTGCCAGCTCACCAGGGGGGGGCAACGCAGATACGCAGTATTTT
CASSPGGGNADTQYF
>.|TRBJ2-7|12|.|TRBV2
TGTGCCAGCAGGGCGGATTCCTACGAGCAGTACTTC
CASRADSYEQYF
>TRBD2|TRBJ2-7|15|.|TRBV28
TGTGCCAGCAGTTTATTGGCGGGAGGAGGTGTCGAGCAGTACTTC
CASSLLAGGGVEQYF
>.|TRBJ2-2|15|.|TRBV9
TGTGCCAGCAGCTTAGGTACATGGAACACCGGGGAGCTGTTTTTT
CASSLGTWNTGELFF
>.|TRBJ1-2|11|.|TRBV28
TGTGCCAGCATTTCCCACTATGGCTACACCTTC
CASISHYGYTF
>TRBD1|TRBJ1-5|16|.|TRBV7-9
TGTGCCAGCAGCAGGGGGGGACAGGGCTCTGCTCAGCCCCAGCATTTT
CASSRGGQGSAQPQHF
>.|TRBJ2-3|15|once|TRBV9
TGTGCCAGCAGCGTAGAGGGTCGGAGCACAGATACGCAGTATTTT
CASSVEGRSTDTQYF
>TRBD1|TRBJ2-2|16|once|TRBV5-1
TGCGCCAGCAGCTCCGCGAACAGGGGGCTCGCCGGGGAGCTGTTTTTT
CASSSANRGLAGELFF
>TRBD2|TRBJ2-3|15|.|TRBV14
TGTGCCAGCAGCTTCCGACTAGCGGCCACAGATACGCAGTATTTT
CASSFRLAATDTQYF
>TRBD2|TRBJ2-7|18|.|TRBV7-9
TGTGCCAGCAGCTTAGTCTCTGAGCTTCTAGCGGGACACTACGAGCAGTACTTC
CASSLVSELLAGHYEQYF
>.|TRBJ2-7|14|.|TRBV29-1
TGCAGCGTTGAGTTGCCAGGAGCCATACTCCAGCAGTACTTC
CSVELPGAILQQYF
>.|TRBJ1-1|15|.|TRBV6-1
TGTGCCAGCAGTGAATATCCAGGGACAAACACTGAAGCTTTCTTT
CASSEYPGTNTEAFF
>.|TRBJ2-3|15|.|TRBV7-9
TGTGCCAGCAGCTTAGCTAGCGGAGTCACAGATACGCAGTATTTT
CASSLASGVTDTQYF
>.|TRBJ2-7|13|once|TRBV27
TGTGCCAGCAGTTTGAGACTCGACTACGAGCAGTACTTC
CASSLRLDYEQYF
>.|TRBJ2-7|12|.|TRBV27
TGTGCCAGCAGTCCGGGACACGGCGAGCAGTACTTC
CASSPGHGEQYF
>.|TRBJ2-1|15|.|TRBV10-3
TGTGCCATCAGTGGGGCCGGGACCCCGGGCAATGAGCAGTTCTTC
CAISGAGTPGNEQFF
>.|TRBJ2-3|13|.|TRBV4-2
TGTGCCAGCAGCCAAGTAGGGCAGGATACGCAGTATTTT
CASSQVGQDTQYF
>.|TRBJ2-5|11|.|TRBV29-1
TGCAGCGTTGAGGTAGGGGAGACCCAGTACTTC
CSVEVGETQYF
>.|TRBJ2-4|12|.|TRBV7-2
TGTGCCAGCAGCTTAGCCAAAAACATTCAGTACTTC
CASSLAKNIQYF
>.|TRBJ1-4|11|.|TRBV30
TGTGCCTGGGAGGGTGACTTGAAACTGTTTTTT
CAWEGDLKLFF
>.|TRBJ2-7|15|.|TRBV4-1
TGCGCCAGCAGCCACTCCGAGGGCTTAGTCTACGAGCAGTACTTC
CASSHSEGLVYEQYF
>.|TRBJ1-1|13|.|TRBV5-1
TGCGCCAGCAGCTTAGGGGGGAACACTGAAGCTTTCTTT
CASSLGGNTEAFF
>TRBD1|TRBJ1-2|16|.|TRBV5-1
TGCGCCAGCAGCTTGGCGGGGACAGGGTTTGACTATGGCTACACCTTC
CASSLAGTGFDYGYTF
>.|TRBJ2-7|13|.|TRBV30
TGTGCCTGGAGTCCAGGAGGGGCCTACGAGCAGTACTTC
CAWSPGGAYEQYF
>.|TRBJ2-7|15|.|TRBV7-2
TGTGCCAGCAGCTTAGAGCTTAGCGGAGTATTCGAGCAGTACTTC
CASSLELSGVFEQYF
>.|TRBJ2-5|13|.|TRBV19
TGTGCCAGTAGCCCAGGACAGACGGAGACCCAGTACTTC
CASSPGQTETQYF
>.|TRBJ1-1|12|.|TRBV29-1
TGCAGCGTTCTGGACGGTCACACTGAAGCTTTCTTT
CSVLDGHTEAFF
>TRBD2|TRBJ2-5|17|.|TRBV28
TGTGCCAGCAGCCAACCCCCGGGACTAGGGTCGCGAGAGACCCAGTACTTC
CASSQPPGLGSRETQYF
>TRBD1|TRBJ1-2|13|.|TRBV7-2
TGTGCCAGCAGCCCAACGACAGGGGTCGGCTACACCTTC
CASSPTTGVGYTF
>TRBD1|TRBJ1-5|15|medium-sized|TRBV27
TGTGCCAGCAGTGCGACCGGACAGGGAAGTCAGCCCCAGCATTTT
CASSATGQGSQPQHF
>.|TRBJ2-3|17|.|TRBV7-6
TGTGCCAGCAGCTTAGGGCCGTTCGTGGGAGGTAACCGTACGCAGTATTTT
CASSLGPFVGGNRTQYF
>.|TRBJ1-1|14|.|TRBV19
TGTGCCAGTAGTCCGAGACAGTATAACACTGAAGCTTTCTTT
CASSPRQYNTEAFF
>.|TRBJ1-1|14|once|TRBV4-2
TGTGCCAGCAGCCAAGATCCGGGGAACACTGAAGCTTTCTTT
CASSQDPGNTEAFF